This T cell receptor beta chain comes out of a study of STAT3 mutations in large granular lymphocyte leukemia. Findings and caveats of the study: At least one immunodominant TCR beta clonotype appeared in every T-cell large granular lymphocyte leukemia patient. TCR clonotype switching after therapy occurred in about 30% of the 18 patients.

Measured with immunoSEQ multiplex PCR; TCRdb has only the in-frame clones, and not every one. The sample has about 42,000 clones, 81% seen once. This clone was recorded a few times. As yet, its antigen is unknown. The germline V gene has CDR1 LGHNT and CDR2 FRNRAP. V shed 4 bases, J shed 4 bases, and the junction held 0 bases outside the gene matches. The CDR3 consists of 12 residues. This sequence originates from a human donor with T large granular lymphocyte leukemia. Some clones in this sample may be carry-over from other donors' samples. J is TRBJ1-2 and V is TRBV12-5; 7 positions agree with TRBD1. The sequenced sample was PBMCs. The CDR3 region is CASGSGGYGYTF. For the CDR3, the DNA is TGTGCTAGTGGTTCAGGGGGCTATGGCTACACCTTC.